Below are 22 T cell receptor beta chains sequenced from a single sample in a study of radiation and T cells in renal cell carcinoma. Stated time point: blood 4 weeks post-SBRT, at nephrectomy. Treatment denoted: 15 Gy SBRT to primary tumor, nephrectomy 4 weeks later. This table comes from immunoSEQ multiplex PCR, and its TCRdb copy is limited to in-frame clones, with some not included. The repertoire includes some 64,000 clones, around three quarters of them detected once, and more than 6.5% sits in the top ten. The sample was blood, taken from a patient whose treatment included radiotherapy and nephrectomy. The origin of the receptors is a man in his sixties with renal cell carcinoma.

In its sample, this clone is medium-sized (0.01 to 0.1%). Other nucleotide sequences from this sample produce the same CDR3. This rearrangement joins TRBV27 to TRBJ1-1, with a possible D match to TRBD1 (5 bases). Germline V gene lookup returns CDR1 MNHEY and CDR2 SMNVEV (reference sequence). The V gene lost 6 bases and the J gene lost 3 bases, with 11 bases spanning the gap. This CDR3 comprises 13 residues. DNA of the CDR3: TGTGCCAGCAGCTGGGCGGGGGACACTGAAGCTTTCTTT. Translated: CASSWAGDTEAFF.

The chain employs TRBV6-6 and TRBJ1-2; D remains ambiguous. Trimming cost V 4 bases and J 8 bases, with 11 bases left between them. Per germline, CDR1 MNHNY and CDR2 SVGAGI (reference sequence). The CDR3 consists of 12 residues. CDR3 DNA: TGTGCCAGCAGTTCCACCCTCGCCGGCTACACCTTC. It specifies CASSSTLAGYTF.

The rearrangement links TRBV27 to TRBJ2-7, with D uncertain. This CDR3 contains 15 residues. V gave up 0 bases and J gave up 2 bases, with 11 bases separating them. Germline CDR1 MNHEY, CDR2 SMNVEV (reference sequence). The CDR3 region is CASSLSYLGAYEQYV. The CDR3, as DNA: TGTGCCAGCAGTTTATCGTATCTTGGGGCCTACGAGCAGTACGTC.

In nucleotides, the CDR3 is TGTGCCAGCAGCTCGGGACCCGGGACTGAAGCTTTCTTT. Translated, it gives CASSSGPGTEAFF. This chain uses TRBV5-8 with TRBJ1-1; D is perhaps TRBD1 (5 bases). The CDR3 consists of 13 residues. Germline values: CDR1 SGHTS, CDR2 YDEGEE. With 3 bases removed from V and 5 bases from J, the gap between germline ends came to 11 bases. The full variable domain, rest sourced from reference TRBV5-8 and TRBJ1-1, is EAGVTQSPTHLIKTRGQQATLRCSPISGHTSVYWYQQALGLGLQFLLWYDEGEERNRGNFPPRFSGRQFPNYSSELNVNALELEDSALYLCASSSGPGTEAFFGQGTRLTVV.

The chain uses TRBV27 and TRBJ2-2; tentative D call: TRBD2 (5 bases). The germline V gene encodes CDR1 MNHEY and CDR2 SMNVEV (reference sequence). Trimming left V 8 bases short and J 2 bases short, with 12 bases between. This CDR3 contains 14 residues. The CDR3 loop is CASARRANTGELFF. CDR3 DNA sequence: TGTGCCAGCGCTCGGCGGGCAAACACCGGGGAGCTGTTTTTT.

The gene calls are TRBV5-1 and TRBJ2-3; D gene uncertain. With 4 bases removed from V and 2 bases from J, the gap between germline ends came to 8 bases. The CDR3 length is 13 residues. The germline V gene encodes CDR1 SGHRS and CDR2 YFSETQ. The chain's CDR3 is CASSLQDTDTQYF. CDR3 nucleotides: TGCGCCAGCAGCCTCCAGGACACAGATACGCAGTATTTT.

In its sample, this clone was seen once. The chain links TRBV2 to TRBJ2-5; 9 positions match TRBD2. The CDR3 contains 16 residues. Per the germline V gene, CDR1 is SNHLY and CDR2 is FYNNEI. Unmatched junction bases numbered 5, after V lost 1 base and J lost 2 bases. The CDR3 region is CASSEGAGGRQETQYF. Written as DNA, the CDR3 is TGTGCCAGCAGTGAAGGGGCGGGAGGGCGACAAGAGACCCAGTACTTC.

The chain has TRBV10-2 and TRBJ2-2; D possibly corresponds to TRBD1 (5 bases). The ends were cut back, 0 bases at V and 4 bases at J, with 15 bases in the middle. The CDR3 totals 17 residues. Per the germline V gene, CDR1 is WSHSY and CDR2 is SAAADI. The CDR3 loop is CASSESVQGSGTGELFF. For the CDR3, the DNA is TGCGCCAGCAGTGAGTCGGTGCAGGGTTCGGGCACCGGGGAGCTGTTTTTT.

The V call is TRBV5-1, the J call TRBJ2-7, with 15 bases aligning to TRBD2. The CDR3 loop spans 18 amino acids. After removal of 2 bases from V and 1 base from J, the junction contained 7 bases not matched to a gene. From germline, CDR1 is SGHRS and CDR2 YFSETQ. The CDR3: CASSLNPGTSGGSYEQYF. Written as DNA, the CDR3 is TGCGCCAGCAGCTTAAATCCCGGGACTAGCGGGGGGTCCTACGAGCAGTACTTC.

CDR3 bases: TGCGCCAGCAGCCAAGCTTCTGGGTCCAGACCGAATTCACCCCTCCACTTT. Protein: CASSQASGSRPNSPLHF. The chain links TRBV4-3 to TRBJ1-6; D gene uncertain. The length of the CDR3 is 17 residues. Trimming left V 1 base short and J 7 bases short, with 17 bases between. Germline V gene lookup returns CDR1 LGHNA and CDR2 YSLEER.

The chain couples TRBV2 to TRBJ1-6, with D hard to call. This CDR3 spans 12 amino acids. Trimming cost V 7 bases and J 11 bases, with 12 bases left between them. Germline-derived CDR1 and CDR2 are SNHLY and FYNNEI. The CDR3 loop reads CASNPPEAPLHF. The CDR3 DNA reads as TGTGCCAGCAACCCCCCGGAAGCACCCCTCCACTTT.

The gene calls are TRBV19 and TRBJ1-1, with D possibly TRBD1 on 6 matching bases. V was pared by 5 bases and J by 5 bases, with 21 bases between. Per germline, CDR1 LNHDA and CDR2 SQIVND (reference sequence). The CDR3 runs to 16 residues. In DNA, the CDR3 is TGTGCCAGTAGTCCCGTTGAAAAAGGGGGGCGAACTGAAGCTTTCTTT. Translated: CASSPVEKGGRTEAFF.

The V gene is TRBV11-3, the J gene TRBJ2-7; maybe TRBD2 (7 bases). The germline V gene encodes CDR1 SGHNT and CDR2 YENEEA. V was trimmed by 2 bases and J by 2 bases, leaving 10 bases between them. The CDR3 has 14 residues. The CDR3 sequence is CASSLRGGTYEQYF. DNA of the CDR3: TGTGCCAGCAGCTTAAGGGGGGGAACCTACGAGCAGTACTTC.

This chain joins TRBV7-2 and TRBJ2-4; TRBD2 matches at 8 bases. Germline CDR1 is SGHTA and CDR2 is FQGNSA. Trimming took 4 bases from V and 0 from J; bases not matched to a gene: 5. This CDR3 comprises 16 residues. The CDR3 nucleotides read TGTGCCAGCAGCTCGAGCGGGGGCATAGCCAAAAACATTCAGTACTTC. Translation: CASSSSGGIAKNIQYF.

The CDR3 DNA follows: TGTGCCACCACCGGGACTAGCGACTCCTACGAGCAGTACGTC. Translating gives CATTGTSDSYEQYV. The chain is built from TRBV15 and TRBJ2-7, with 10 bases aligning to TRBD2. Trimming at V came to 7 bases and at J to 0 bases, leaving 3 bases not matched to a gene. CDR1 is LNHNV, CDR2 YYDKDF, per germline (reference sequence). This CDR3 spans 14 amino acids.

This chain connects TRBV19 to TRBJ1-6; 7 bases agree with TRBD1. V lost 6 bases, J lost 9 bases, and 2 bases stayed unmatched. Looked up from germline, CDR1 is LNHDA and CDR2 is SQIVND (reference sequence). CDR3 length: 12 residues. This chain's CDR3 is CASSRQGSPLHF. The CDR3 region has the DNA TGTGCCAGTAGCAGACAGGGTTCACCCCTCCACTTT.

This clone was seen a handful of times. The J gene is TRBJ1-3, the V gene TRBV11-2, with unresolved D. The CDR3 is 11 residues long. The V gene lost 3 bases and the J gene lost 5 bases, with 2 bases spanning the gap. Per germline, CDR1 SGHAT and CDR2 FQNNGV. CDR3 nucleotide sequence: TGTGCCAGCAGCTTCAGAAACACCATATATTTT. It is translated as CASSFRNTIYF.

The chain has TRBV6-1 and TRBJ1-1; D gene unclear. Germline V CDR1 and CDR2: MNHNS, SASEGT. The CDR3 extends over 13 amino acids. The V end was cut by 4 bases, the J end by 3 bases, with 9 bases between. The CDR3 DNA is TGTGCCAGCAGTGCCCTCGAGGACACTGAAGCTTTCTTT. Amino acids: CASSALEDTEAFF.

This clone was seen just once. The gene calls are TRBV5-1 and TRBJ2-5, with TRBD2 as a possible D gene (5 bases). Germline values: CDR1 SGHRS, CDR2 YFSETQ. The V end was cut by 7 bases, the J end by 7 bases, with 23 bases between. The length of the CDR3 is 15 residues. DNA for the CDR3: TGCGCCAGCGCGTTCTCAGACGAGGCGGGTGGGACCCAGTACTTC. Its protein product is CASAFSDEAGGTQYF. Full variable domain (rest looked up from reference TRBV5-1 and TRBJ2-5): KAGVTQTPRYLIKTRGQQVTLSCSPISGHRSVSWYQQTPGQGLQFLFEYFSETQRNKGNFPGRFSGRQFSNSRSEMNVSTLELGDSALYLCASAFSDEAGGTQYFGPGTRLLVL.

The chain couples TRBV27 to TRBJ2-7; D is possibly TRBD1 (5 bases). The CDR3 spans 12 residues. CDR1 and CDR2 (germline): MNHEY, SMNVEV (reference sequence). V gave up 6 bases and J gave up 6 bases, with 12 bases separating them. CDR3 in DNA: TGTGCCAGCAGAGGGGTGGGGTCCGAGCAGTACTTC. It is translated as CASRGVGSEQYF.

This clone has more than one count but fewer than ten. J is TRBJ2-1 and V is TRBV7-8, with 10 bases matching TRBD2. The V segment lost 0 bases and the J segment 3 bases; nucleotides outside the gene matches: 5. Per the germline V gene, CDR1 is SGHVS and CDR2 is FQNEAQ. This CDR3 contains 17 residues. For the CDR3, the DNA is TGTGCCAGCAGCTTAGCGCCGGGACTAGCGCTCTACAATGAGCAGTTCTTC. Its protein is CASSLAPGLALYNEQFF.

This clone has a single count. The chain links TRBV7-8 to TRBJ1-5; D possibly corresponds to TRBD1 (6 bases). V was cut by 5 bases and J by 0 bases, with 17 bases left in between. This CDR3 has 17 amino acids. The germline CDR1 and CDR2 sequences are SGHVS and FQNEAQ. The CDR3 protein is CASSRRQAGYSNQPQHF. DNA for the CDR3: TGTGCCAGCAGCCGGAGACAGGCCGGTTATAGCAATCAGCCCCAGCATTTT. Full variable domain (missing parts from reference TRBV7-8 and TRBJ1-5): GAGVSQSPRYKVAKRGQDVALRCDPISGHVSLFWYQQALGQGPEFLTYFQNEAQLDKSGLPSDRFFAERPEGSVSTLKIQRTQQEDSAVYLCASSRRQAGYSNQPQHFGDGTRLSIL.